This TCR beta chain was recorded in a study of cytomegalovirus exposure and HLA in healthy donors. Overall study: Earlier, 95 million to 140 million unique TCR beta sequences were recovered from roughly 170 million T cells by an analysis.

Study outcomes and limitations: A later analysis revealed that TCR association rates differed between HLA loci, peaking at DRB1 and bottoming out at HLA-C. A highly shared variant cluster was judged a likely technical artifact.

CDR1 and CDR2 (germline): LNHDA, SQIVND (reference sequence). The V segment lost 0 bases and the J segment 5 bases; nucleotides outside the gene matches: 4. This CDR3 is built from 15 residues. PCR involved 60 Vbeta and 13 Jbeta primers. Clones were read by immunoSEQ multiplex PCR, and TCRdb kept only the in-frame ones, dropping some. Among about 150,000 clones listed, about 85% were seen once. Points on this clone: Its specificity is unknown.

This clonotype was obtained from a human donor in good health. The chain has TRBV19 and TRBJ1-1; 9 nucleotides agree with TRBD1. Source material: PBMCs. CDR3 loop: CASSIDWTGATEAFF. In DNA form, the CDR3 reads TGTGCCAGTAGTATAGATTGGACAGGGGCGACTGAAGCTTTCTTT.